This TCR beta chain appears in the sequencing data of a study of blood T cell repertoires in COVID-19 (dated by TCRdb to 2019 to 2021). With respect to the entire study: The collaborator samples originated in the United States, Italy and Spain and spanned the acute and convalescent phases of COVID-19. The prospective study material was composed of cDNA or gDNA derived from T cells, B-cell-depleted T cells, or PBMCs. Deeply sampled blood TCRbeta repertoires from subjects exposed to, actively infected with, or recovered from COVID-19 were included in the dataset. A freely available public database, intended as a resource for researchers studying the immune response to SARS-CoV-2, is where the repertoires were released. Samples came from the ongoing ImmuneRACE study (first 160 participants) plus 1,254 subjects from 6 global collaborators. A de-identified subject ID, COVID-19 status, age in years and sex were almost always included in the sample metadata. Where available, HLA class I and class II types were taken from metadata supplied by the sample provider and were not determined by assay-based typing.

TCRbeta CDR3 regions were amplified from genomic DNA by means of the immunoSEQ Assay, a bias-controlled multiplex PCR. The authors processed their data as follows. The number of nucleated cells in each sample was estimated by amplification of reference gene primers within the assay. To quantify the absolute abundance of each unique TCRbeta CDR3 rearrangement, sequence reads were collapsed and filtered. For each sample, productive Simpson clonality was calculated as the square root of Simpson's diversity index over productive rearrangements. The source is immuneACCESS, and TCRdb retained only in-frame sequences with V and J called. Part of the clones is not carried over; for the studies checked, unresolved V genes explain less than half of this, and the remainder is unexplained. From that table come the V and J calls and clone size; the DNA was used to work out D and trimming. This sample comprises around 350,000 clones, 85% to 90% of them detected only once. The biggest ten clones account for about 3% of the sample.

On this clone itself: Its antigen has not been determined. Base qualities are missing; no much larger clone stands one base away.

Collaborating institutions collected whole blood in K2EDTA tubes following their own protocols. For TCRbeta analysis, collaborators shipped samples as frozen whole blood, isolated PBMCs, or DNA extracted from either of those sample types. Based on the germline V gene, the CDR1 and CDR2 sequences are MNHEY and SVGAGI. From cysteine to phenylalanine, the CDR3 is 13 amino acids long. Just CDR3 DNA is preserved here, 39 bases in frame from base 1. Relative to germline, V is missing 6 bases and J is missing 4 bases, with 3 bases of the junction outside any gene match. The investigation overall reported the following: How much clinical and demographic metadata was included differed by source and by participant, and the metadata was provided uncurated.

This chain joins TRBV6-5 to TRBJ2-1; the central 7 bases match TRBD1. This receptor was identified in a human donor in a cohort sampled during active COVID-19. The specimen was peripheral blood. The CDR3 corresponds to CASRGGLYNEQFF. The DNA is as follows: TGTGCCAGCAGAGGGGGCCTTTACAATGAGCAGTTCTTC.